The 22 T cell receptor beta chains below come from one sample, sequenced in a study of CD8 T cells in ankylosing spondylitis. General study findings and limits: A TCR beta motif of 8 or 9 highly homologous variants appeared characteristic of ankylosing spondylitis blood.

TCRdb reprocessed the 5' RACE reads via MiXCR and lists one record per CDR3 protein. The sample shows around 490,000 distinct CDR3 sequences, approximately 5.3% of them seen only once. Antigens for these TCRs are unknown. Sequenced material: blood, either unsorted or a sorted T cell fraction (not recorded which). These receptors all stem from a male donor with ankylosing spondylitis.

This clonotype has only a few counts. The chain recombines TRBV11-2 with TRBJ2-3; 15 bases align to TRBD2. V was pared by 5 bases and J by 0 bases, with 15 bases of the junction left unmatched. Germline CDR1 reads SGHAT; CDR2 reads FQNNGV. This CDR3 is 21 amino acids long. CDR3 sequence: CASSRFHAGTSGRPSTDTQYF. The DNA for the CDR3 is TGTGCCAGCAGCAGATTCCACGCCGGGACTAGCGGGAGGCCGAGCACAGATACGCAGTATTTT.

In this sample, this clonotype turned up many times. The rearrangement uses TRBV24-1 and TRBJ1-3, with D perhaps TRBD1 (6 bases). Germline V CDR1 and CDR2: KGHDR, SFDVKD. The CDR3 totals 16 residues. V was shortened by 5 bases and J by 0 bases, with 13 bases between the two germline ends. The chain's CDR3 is CATSAKDSRSGNTIYF. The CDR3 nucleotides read TGTGCCACCAGTGCCAAGGACAGCCGCTCTGGAAACACCATATATTTT.

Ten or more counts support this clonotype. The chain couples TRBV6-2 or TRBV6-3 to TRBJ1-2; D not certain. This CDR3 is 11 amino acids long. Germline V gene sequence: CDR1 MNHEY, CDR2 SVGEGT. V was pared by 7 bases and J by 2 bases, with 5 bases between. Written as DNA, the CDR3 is TGTGCCAGCACTGACAACTATGGCTACACCTTC. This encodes CASTDNYGYTF.

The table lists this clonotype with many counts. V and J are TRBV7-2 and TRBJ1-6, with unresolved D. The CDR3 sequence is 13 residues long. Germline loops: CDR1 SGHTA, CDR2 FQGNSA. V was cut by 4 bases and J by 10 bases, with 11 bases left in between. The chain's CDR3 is CASSSYKESPLHF. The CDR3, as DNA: TGTGCCAGCAGCTCCTACAAGGAATCACCCCTCCACTTT.

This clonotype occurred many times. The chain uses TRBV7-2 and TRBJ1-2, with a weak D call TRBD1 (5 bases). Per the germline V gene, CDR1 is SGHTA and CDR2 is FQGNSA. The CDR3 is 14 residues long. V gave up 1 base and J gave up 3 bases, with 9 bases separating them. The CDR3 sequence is CASSLGGEDYGYTF. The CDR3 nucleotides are TGTGCCAGCAGCTTAGGAGGGGAGGACTATGGCTACACCTTC. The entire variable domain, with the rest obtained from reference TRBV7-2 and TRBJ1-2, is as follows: GAGVSQSPSNKVTEKGKDVELRCDPISGHTALYWYRQSLGQGLEFLIYFQGNSAPDKSGLPSDRFSAERTGGSVSTLTIQRTQQEDSAVYLCASSLGGEDYGYTFGSGTRLTVV.

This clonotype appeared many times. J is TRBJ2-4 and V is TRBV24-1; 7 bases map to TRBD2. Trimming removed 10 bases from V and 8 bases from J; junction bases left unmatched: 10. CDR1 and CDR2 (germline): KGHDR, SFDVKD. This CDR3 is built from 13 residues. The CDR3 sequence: CATSDPRGDIQYF. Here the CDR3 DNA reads TGTGCCACGAGCGACCCACGGGGGGACATTCAGTACTTC.

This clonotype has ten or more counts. CDR3 nucleotide sequence: TGCGCCAGCAGCTGGGGACTAGATCCCGGGGAGCAGTACTTC. Its translation is CASSWGLDPGEQYF. The rearrangement links TRBV5-1 to TRBJ2-7; 8 nucleotides align to TRBD2. In germline, CDR1 is SGHRS, CDR2 YFSETQ. The CDR3 has 14 amino acids. Germline trimming cut 3 bases from V and 7 bases from J; bases unmatched to any gene: 9.

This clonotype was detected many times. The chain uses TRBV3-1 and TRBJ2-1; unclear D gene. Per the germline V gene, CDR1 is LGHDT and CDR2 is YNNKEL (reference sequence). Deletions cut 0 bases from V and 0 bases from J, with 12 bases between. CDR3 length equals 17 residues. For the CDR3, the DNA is TGTGCCAGCAGCCAAGAGGTTCGGATTAGCTCCTACAATGAGCAGTTCTTC. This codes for CASSQEVRISSYNEQFF.

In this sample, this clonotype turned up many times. In nucleotides, the CDR3 is TGTGCCAGCAGCACCTACACCGGACAGGGGGGTGATGGTGAGCAGTTCTTC. Amino acids: CASSTYTGQGGDGEQFF. The rearrangement uses TRBV7-9 and TRBJ2-1; TRBD1 aligns across 10 bases. Germline lookup yields CDR1 SEHNR and CDR2 FQNEAQ (reference sequence). The CDR3 length is 17 residues. Trimming took 5 bases from V and 9 from J; bases not matched to a gene: 16. The full variable domain, its missing parts supplied by reference TRBV7-9 and TRBJ2-1, is DTGVSQNPRHKITKRGQNVTFRCDPISEHNRLYWYRQTLGQGPEFLTYFQNEAQLEKSRLLSDRFSAERPKGSFSTLEIQRTEQGDSAMYLCASSTYTGQGGDGEQFFGPGTRLTVL.

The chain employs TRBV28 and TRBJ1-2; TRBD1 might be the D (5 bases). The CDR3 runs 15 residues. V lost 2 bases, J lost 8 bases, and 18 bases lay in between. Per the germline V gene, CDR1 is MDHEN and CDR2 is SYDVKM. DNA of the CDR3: TGTGCCAGCAGTTTAGACCGGCAGGGCTCTTGGGGCTACACCTTC. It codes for CASSLDRQGSWGYTF.

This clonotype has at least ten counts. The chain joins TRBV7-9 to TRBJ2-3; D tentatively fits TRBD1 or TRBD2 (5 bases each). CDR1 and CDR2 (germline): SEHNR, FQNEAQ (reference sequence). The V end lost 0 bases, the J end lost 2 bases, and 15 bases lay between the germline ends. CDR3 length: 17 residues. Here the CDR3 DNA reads TGTGCCAGCAGCTTAGCGATCAGGGCGGGTGTCACAGATACGCAGTATTTT. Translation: CASSLAIRAGVTDTQYF. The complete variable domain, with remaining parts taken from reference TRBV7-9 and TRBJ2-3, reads DTGVSQNPRHKITKRGQNVTFRCDPISEHNRLYWYRQTLGQGPEFLTYFQNEAQLEKSRLLSDRFSAERPKGSFSTLEIQRTEQGDSAMYLCASSLAIRAGVTDTQYFGPGTRLTVL.

As DNA, the CDR3 is TGTGCCAGCAGCTCCTACAGGGGGAGCTCCTACGAGCAGTACTTC. Amino acids: CASSSYRGSSYEQYF. The J gene is TRBJ2-7, the V gene TRBV7-2, with 8 bases fitting TRBD1. The length of the CDR3 is 15 residues. Germline CDR1 reads SGHTA; CDR2 reads FQGNSA. The J segment lost 0 bases and the V segment lost 4 bases, leaving 5 bases of the junction unmatched.

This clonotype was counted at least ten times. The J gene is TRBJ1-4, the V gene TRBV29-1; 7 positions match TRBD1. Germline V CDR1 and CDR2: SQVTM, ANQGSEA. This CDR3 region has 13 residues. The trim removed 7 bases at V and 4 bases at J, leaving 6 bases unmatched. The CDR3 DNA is TGCAGCGCCACGGGACAGTTTAATGAAAAACTGTTTTTT. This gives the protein CSATGQFNEKLFF.

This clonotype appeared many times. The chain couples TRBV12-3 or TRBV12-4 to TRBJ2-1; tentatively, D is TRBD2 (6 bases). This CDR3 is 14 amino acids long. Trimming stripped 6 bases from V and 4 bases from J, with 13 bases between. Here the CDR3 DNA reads TGTGCCAGCAGCCGACTAGTTGCGTACAATGAGCAGTTCTTC. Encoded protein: CASSRLVAYNEQFF.

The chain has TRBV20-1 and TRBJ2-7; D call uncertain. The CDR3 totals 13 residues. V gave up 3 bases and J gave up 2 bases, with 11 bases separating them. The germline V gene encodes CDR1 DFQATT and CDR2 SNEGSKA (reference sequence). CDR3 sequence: CSASRHHAYEQYF. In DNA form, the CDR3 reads TGCAGTGCTAGTCGACACCACGCCTACGAGCAGTACTTC.

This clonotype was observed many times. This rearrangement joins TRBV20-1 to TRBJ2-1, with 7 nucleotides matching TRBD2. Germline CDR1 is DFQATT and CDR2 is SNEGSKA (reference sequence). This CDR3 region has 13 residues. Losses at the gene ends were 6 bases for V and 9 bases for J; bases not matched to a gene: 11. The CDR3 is CSATRGASGEQFF. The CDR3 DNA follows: TGCAGTGCCACGCGAGGGGCTAGCGGTGAGCAGTTCTTC.

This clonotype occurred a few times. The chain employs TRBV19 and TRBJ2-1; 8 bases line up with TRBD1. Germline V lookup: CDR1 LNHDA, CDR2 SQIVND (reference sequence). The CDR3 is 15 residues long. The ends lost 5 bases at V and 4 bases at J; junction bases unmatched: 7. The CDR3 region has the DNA TGTGCCAGTAGTTTCCGGACAGGGACGTACAATGAGCAGTTCTTC. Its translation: CASSFRTGTYNEQFF.

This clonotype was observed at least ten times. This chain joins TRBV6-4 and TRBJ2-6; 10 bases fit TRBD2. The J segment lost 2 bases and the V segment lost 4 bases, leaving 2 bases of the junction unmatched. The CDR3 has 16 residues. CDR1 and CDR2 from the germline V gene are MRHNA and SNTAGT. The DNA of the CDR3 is TGTGCCAGCAGTGCTAGCGGGAGAACTGGGGCCAACGTCCTGACTTTC. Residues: CASSASGRTGANVLTF.

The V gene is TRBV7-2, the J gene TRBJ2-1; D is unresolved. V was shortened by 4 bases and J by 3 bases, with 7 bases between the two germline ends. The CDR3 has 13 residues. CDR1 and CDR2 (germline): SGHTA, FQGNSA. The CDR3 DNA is TGTGCCAGCAGCTCCCCCGGCTACAATGAGCAGTTCTTC. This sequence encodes CASSSPGYNEQFF. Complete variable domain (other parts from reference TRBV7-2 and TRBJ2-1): GAGVSQSPSNKVTEKGKDVELRCDPISGHTALYWYRQSLGQGLEFLIYFQGNSAPDKSGLPSDRFSAERTGGSVSTLTIQRTQQEDSAVYLCASSSPGYNEQFFGPGTRLTVL.

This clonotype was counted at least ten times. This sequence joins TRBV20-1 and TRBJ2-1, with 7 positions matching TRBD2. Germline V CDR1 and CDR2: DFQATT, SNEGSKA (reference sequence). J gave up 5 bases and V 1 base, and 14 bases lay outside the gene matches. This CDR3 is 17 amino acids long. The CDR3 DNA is TGCAGTGCTAGAGGGGTACTAGCGAGCCTCCACAACAATGAGCAGTTCTTC. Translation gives CSARGVLASLHNNEQFF.

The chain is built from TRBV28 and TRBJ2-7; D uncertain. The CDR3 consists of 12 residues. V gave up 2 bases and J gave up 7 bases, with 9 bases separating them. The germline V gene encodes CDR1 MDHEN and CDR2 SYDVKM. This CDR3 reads CASSLIWQEQYF. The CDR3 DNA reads TGTGCCAGCAGTTTAATCTGGCAGGAGCAGTACTTC.

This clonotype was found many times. CDR3 region: CASSQDIGTSGETQYF. Here the CDR3 DNA reads TGCGCCAGCAGCCAAGATATAGGGACTAGCGGGGAGACCCAGTACTTC. The J gene is TRBJ2-5, the V gene TRBV4-3, with 12 bases matching TRBD2. V was clipped by 0 bases and J by 5 bases; unmatched bases: 4. CDR1 is LGHNA, CDR2 YSLEER, per germline. The CDR3 has 16 amino acids.